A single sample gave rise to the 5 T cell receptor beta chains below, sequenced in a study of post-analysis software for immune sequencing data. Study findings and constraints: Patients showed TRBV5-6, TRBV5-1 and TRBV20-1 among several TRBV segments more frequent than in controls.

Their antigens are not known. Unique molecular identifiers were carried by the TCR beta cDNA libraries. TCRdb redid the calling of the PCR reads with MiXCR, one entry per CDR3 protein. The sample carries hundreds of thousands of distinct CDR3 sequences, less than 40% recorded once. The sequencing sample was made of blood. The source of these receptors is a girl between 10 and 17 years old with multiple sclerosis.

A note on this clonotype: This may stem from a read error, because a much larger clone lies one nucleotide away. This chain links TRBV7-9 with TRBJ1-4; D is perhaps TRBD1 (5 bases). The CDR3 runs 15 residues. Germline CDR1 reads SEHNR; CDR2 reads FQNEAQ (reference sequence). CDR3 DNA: TGTGCCAGCAGCCCGGGCGGGGGAACTAGTGAAAAACTGTTTTTT. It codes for CASSPGGGTSEKLFF. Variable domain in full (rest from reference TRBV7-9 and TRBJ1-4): DTGVSQNPRHKITKRGQNVTFRCDPISEHNRLYWYRQTLGQGPEFLTYFQNEAQLEKSRLLSDRFSAERPKGSFSTLEIQRTEQGDSAMYLCASSPGGGTSEKLFFGSGTQLSVL.

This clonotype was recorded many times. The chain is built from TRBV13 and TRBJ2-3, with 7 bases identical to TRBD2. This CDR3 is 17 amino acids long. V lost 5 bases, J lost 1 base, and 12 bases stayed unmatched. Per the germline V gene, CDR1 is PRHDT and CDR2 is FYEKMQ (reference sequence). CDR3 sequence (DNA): TGTGCCAGCAGCCCTTACGCCGGGGGGATTCGCACAGATACGCAGTATTTT. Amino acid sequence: CASSPYAGGIRTDTQYF.

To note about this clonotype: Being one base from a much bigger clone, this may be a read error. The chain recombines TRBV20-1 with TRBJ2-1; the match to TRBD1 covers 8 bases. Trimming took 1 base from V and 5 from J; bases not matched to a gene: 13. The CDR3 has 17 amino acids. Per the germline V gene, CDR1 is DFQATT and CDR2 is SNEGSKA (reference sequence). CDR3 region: CSARVRKWTGRNNEQFF. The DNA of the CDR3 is TGCAGTGCTAGAGTCAGAAAGTGGACAGGGCGGAACAATGAGCAGTTCTTC.

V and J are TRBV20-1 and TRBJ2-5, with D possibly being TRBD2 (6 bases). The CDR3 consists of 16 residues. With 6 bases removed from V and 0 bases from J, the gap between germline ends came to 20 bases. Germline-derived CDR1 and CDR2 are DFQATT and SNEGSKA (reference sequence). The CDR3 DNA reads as TGCAGTGCCCCCGACTCTCGGGACTTGGACCAAGAGACCCAGTACTTC. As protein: CSAPDSRDLDQETQYF.

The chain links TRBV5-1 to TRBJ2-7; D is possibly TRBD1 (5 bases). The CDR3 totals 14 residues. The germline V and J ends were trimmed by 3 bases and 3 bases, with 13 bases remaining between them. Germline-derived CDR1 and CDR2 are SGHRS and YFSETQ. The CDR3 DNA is TGCGCCAGCAGCTGGGGCAGAGCCGGCTACGAGCAGTACTTC. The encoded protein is CASSWGRAGYEQYF.